Presented here are 29 T cell receptor beta chains from one specimen sequenced in a study of beta chain features in type 1 diabetes. Isolated RNA was reverse transcribed in full, so expressed TCRB transcripts were sequenced. The repertoire was sequenced with immunoSEQ multiplex PCR; TCRdb's copy has only in-frame clones and lacks some. This table holds around 710,000 clones, roughly 12% found once. These receptors are not linked to any known antigen. General study results and limits: When Type 1 diabetes patients were examined, their TCRB CDR3s proved moderately but significantly shorter in all four CD4+ subsets.

The sample consisted of naive CD4+ T cells from blood. These receptors were obtained from a man aged 25-40 years with type 1 diabetes.

This clone was seen more than once but under ten times. The chain links TRBV2 to TRBJ1-2; TRBD1 matches 7 bases. Per germline, CDR1 SNHLY and CDR2 FYNNEI. CDR3 length equals 16 residues. V dropped 7 bases and J dropped 4; count of bases not matched to a gene: 15. CDR3 nucleotide sequence: TGTGCCAGCACCGAACAAGGAGGGGACAGCATCTATGGCTACACCTTC. Protein product: CASTEQGGDSIYGYTF.

This clone showed up just a few times. The chain joins TRBV19 to TRBJ2-1; D is unresolved. Deletions cut 3 bases from V and 6 bases from J, with 12 bases between. This CDR3 comprises 14 residues. Germline values: CDR1 LNHDA, CDR2 SQIVND (reference sequence). The CDR3 is CASSMGLEFNEQFF. CDR3 bases: TGTGCCAGTAGTATGGGATTGGAATTCAATGAGCAGTTCTTC.

The genes are TRBV29-1 and TRBJ2-3; the D gene is possibly TRBD2 (6 bases). Trimming removed 6 bases from V and 5 bases from J, with 12 bases in between. The CDR3 contains 12 residues. Germline assignment: CDR1 SQVTM and CDR2 ANQGSEA. The CDR3 loop reads CSVPDGGDTQYF. The CDR3 coding sequence is TGCAGCGTCCCGGACGGGGGAGATACGCAGTATTTT.

This clone was seen a few times. The chain has TRBV7-9 and TRBJ1-1, with D perhaps matching TRBD1 (6 bases). CDR1 SEHNR and CDR2 FQNEAQ come from the germline V gene (reference sequence). Trimming took off 6 bases at V and 10 bases at J, with 15 bases between the two ends. The CDR3 contains 12 residues. DNA for the CDR3: TGTGCCAGCAGTCACAAGGGGGGCCCAGCTTTCTTT. Its translation: CASSHKGGPAFF.

There are a few counts of this clone. V is TRBV25-1 and J is TRBJ1-6; 7 positions agree with TRBD1. This CDR3 is built from 15 residues. V was clipped by 2 bases and J by 4 bases; unmatched bases: 2. Germline V gives CDR1 MGHDK, CDR2 SYGVNS. The CDR3 sequence is CASSENRGYNSPLHF. The CDR3 DNA follows: TGTGCCAGCAGTGAAAACAGGGGTTATAATTCACCCCTCCACTTT.

This chain joins TRBV20-1 and TRBJ1-2; no reliable D call. The CDR3 has 11 residues. CDR1 is DFQATT and CDR2 is SNEGSKA in the germline V gene (reference sequence). V lost 3 bases to trimming and J lost 10 bases, with 12 bases between them. The CDR3 loop reads CSASLTGNYTF. The CDR3 nucleotides are TGCAGTGCTAGTCTCACCGGGAACTACACCTTC.

This clone appeared a few times. V and J are TRBV4-2 and TRBJ1-5, with D uncertain. This CDR3 has 13 amino acids. Trimming pared 1 base from V and 6 bases from J, leaving 7 bases between. Germline V CDR1 and CDR2: LGHNA, YNFKEQ. CDR3 in DNA: TGTGCCAGCAGCCAAGGGGTGGCTCAGCCCCAGCATTTT. Its translation is CASSQGVAQPQHF.

In this sample, this clone turned up a few times. This rearrangement joins TRBV18 to TRBJ2-7; 9 nucleotides align to TRBD1. J gave up 5 bases and V 3 bases, and 5 bases lay outside the gene matches. CDR1 is KGHSH and CDR2 is LQKENI in the germline V gene. The CDR3 totals 14 residues. This chain's CDR3 is CASSPGQGGHEQYF. The CDR3 DNA is TGTGCCAGCTCACCGGGACAGGGAGGGCACGAGCAGTACTTC.

In this sample, this clone turned up a few times. The chain uses TRBV7-2 and TRBJ2-5, with a tentative D call TRBD1 (5 bases). There are 13 residues in the CDR3. Trimming removed 7 bases from V and 0 bases from J, with 9 bases in between. Germline assignment: CDR1 SGHTA and CDR2 FQGNSA. The CDR3 loop is CASKDRNQETQYF. The DNA for the CDR3 is TGTGCCAGCAAAGACAGAAACCAAGAGACCCAGTACTTC.

J is TRBJ2-7 and V is TRBV5-6, with D tentatively TRBD1 (6 bases). The V and J ends lost 6 bases and 4 bases respectively, with 17 bases between them. Germline V gene sequence: CDR1 SGHDT, CDR2 YYEEEE. The CDR3 covers 14 residues. CDR3 DNA: TGTGCCAGCATCCTCACAGGGACATCGTACGAGCAGTACTTC. Translated: CASILTGTSYEQYF.

The genes are TRBV6-6 and TRBJ2-7, with 9 bases identical to TRBD1. V was clipped by 6 bases and J by 6 bases; unmatched bases: 9. The CDR3 runs 14 residues. From germline, CDR1 is MNHNY and CDR2 SVGAGI (reference sequence). As DNA, the CDR3 is TGTGCCAGCAGCTCCGGACAGGGGACCGGCGAGCAGTACTTC. This translates into CASSSGQGTGEQYF.

This clone was seen a few times. The chain couples TRBV4-1 to TRBJ1-1, with D possibly being TRBD1 (6 bases). Germline V gene data show CDR1 as MGHRA and CDR2 as YSYEKL. V gave up 3 bases and J gave up 1 base, with 15 bases separating them. CDR3 length equals 16 residues. CDR3 nucleotides: TGCGCCAGCAGCCACTCCGGGCGGGGGCGGAACACTGAAGCTTTCTTT. This sequence encodes CASSHSGRGRNTEAFF.

This clone has only a few counts. The chain has TRBV19 and TRBJ2-3; maybe TRBD2 (5 bases). From germline, CDR1 is LNHDA and CDR2 SQIVND (reference sequence). With 1 base removed from V and 6 bases from J, the gap between germline ends came to 14 bases. This CDR3 is 15 amino acids long. The CDR3 loop is CASSIVHFSGDTQYF. DNA of the CDR3: TGTGCCAGTAGTATAGTACACTTCTCGGGGGATACGCAGTATTTT. The full variable domain, completed using reference TRBV19 and TRBJ2-3, is DGGITQSPKYLFRKEGQNVTLSCEQNLNHDAMYWYRQDPGQGLRLIYYSQIVNDFQKGDIAEGYSVSREKKESFPLTVTSAQKNPTAFYLCASSIVHFSGDTQYFGPGTRLTVL.

This clone occurred a few times. The chain links TRBV27 to TRBJ2-7; no clear D gene. V was pared by 6 bases and J by 2 bases, with 11 bases between. The germline V gene encodes CDR1 MNHEY and CDR2 SMNVEV (reference sequence). CDR3 length: 13 residues. The CDR3 here is CASSGTLTYEQYF. CDR3 DNA sequence: TGTGCCAGCAGCGGAACCTTGACCTACGAGCAGTACTTC.

Note on this clone: Other DNA sequences within the sample encode an identical CDR3. The rearrangement joins TRBV30 to TRBJ1-5, with D possibly TRBD1 on 5 matching bases. The CDR3 is 12 amino acids. V lost 3 bases to trimming and J lost 2 bases, with 5 bases between them. Per the germline V gene, CDR1 is GTSNPN and CDR2 is SVGIG (reference sequence). Here the CDR3 DNA reads TGTGCCTGGAGCAGGGGCAATCAGCCCCAGCATTTT. Translated: CAWSRGNQPQHF. Full variable domain (remainder filled in from reference TRBV30 and TRBJ1-5): SQTIHQWPATLVQPVGSPLSLECTVEGTSNPNLYWYRQAAGRGLQLLFYSVGIGQISSEVPQNLSASRPQDRQFILSSKKLLLSDSGFYLCAWSRGNQPQHFGDGTRLSIL.

The rearrangement links TRBV6-6 to TRBJ1-4; D unresolved. With 6 bases removed from V and 7 bases from J, the gap between germline ends came to 18 bases. CDR3 length equals 15 residues. The germline CDR1 and CDR2 sequences are MNHNY and SVGAGI (reference sequence). CDR3 in DNA: TGTGCCAGCAGGGCCTTTGGCCTTCTAGGTGAAAAACTGTTTTTT. Amino acids: CASRAFGLLGEKLFF.

The chain joins TRBV23-1 to TRBJ1-5; D is perhaps TRBD1 (5 bases). TRBV23-1 has ORF status, its function being uncertain. V shed 6 bases and J shed 2 bases, with 14 bases lying between them. The CDR3 has 15 residues. The CDR3 DNA reads as TGCGCCAGCAGCTCCAGGGCAGACGGCAATCAGCCCCAGCATTTT. Residues: CASSSRADGNQPQHF.

The chain recombines TRBV9 with TRBJ2-3; D not certain. V gave up 0 bases and J gave up 4 bases, with 6 bases separating them. This CDR3 is 13 amino acids long. The germline V gene has CDR1 SGDLS and CDR2 YYNGEE. The CDR3 nucleotides read TGTGCCAGCAGCGTAGAATGGTCAGATACGCAGTATTTT. It translates to CASSVEWSDTQYF.

This clone was recorded a few times. The genes are TRBV4-1 and TRBJ2-1, with D perhaps matching TRBD2 (6 bases). The CDR3 contains 15 residues. V was shortened by 4 bases and J by 2 bases, with 12 bases between the two germline ends. Germline V gene sequence: CDR1 MGHRA, CDR2 YSYEKL. CDR3: CASSPLGGAYNEQFF. DNA for the CDR3: TGCGCCAGCAGCCCTTTAGGAGGGGCCTACAATGAGCAGTTCTTC.

The V gene is TRBV11-2, the J gene TRBJ2-5; a possible D gene is TRBD2 (6 bases). The V and J ends lost 3 bases and 2 bases respectively, with 7 bases between them. Per germline, CDR1 SGHAT and CDR2 FQNNGV. The length of the CDR3 is 13 residues. In DNA, the CDR3 is TGTGCCAGCAGCTTCGGGACTCAAGAGACCCAGTACTTC. Protein sequence: CASSFGTQETQYF.

DNA of the CDR3: TGTGCCAGCAAGGGGGACACAGATACGCAGTATTTT. Translating it yields CASKGDTDTQYF. The chain links TRBV2 to TRBJ2-3, with D tentatively TRBD1 (6 bases). The V gene lost 7 bases and the J gene lost 2 bases, with 7 bases spanning the gap. This CDR3 is built from 12 residues. Germline CDR1 and CDR2: SNHLY and FYNNEI.

Only a few counts were recorded for this clone. The CDR3 sequence: CASSLVVTADTDTQYF. CDR3 DNA: TGTGCCAGCAGCTTAGTGGTCACGGCGGACACAGATACGCAGTATTTT. The genes are TRBV7-9 and TRBJ2-3; no firm D call. CDR3 size: 16 residues. V was pared by 1 base and J by 2 bases, with 13 bases between. Germline loops: CDR1 SEHNR, CDR2 FQNEAQ (reference sequence).

This chain connects TRBV18 to TRBJ2-7, with 10 positions matching TRBD1. The CDR3 loop spans 17 amino acids. CDR1 and CDR2 (germline): KGHSH, LQKENI. V shed 5 bases and J 6 bases; nucleotides not matched to a gene: 16. The CDR3 loop is CASSGPWARQGAGEQYF. The CDR3 DNA reads TGTGCCAGCTCAGGTCCGTGGGCGCGACAGGGGGCGGGCGAGCAGTACTTC.

This clone was counted between two and nine times. V and J are TRBV6-5 and TRBJ2-3, with 10 bases lining up with TRBD2. This CDR3 comprises 14 residues. The germline CDR1 and CDR2 sequences are MNHEY and SVGAGI. The V segment lost 7 bases and the J segment 9 bases; nucleotides outside the gene matches: 10. The CDR3 is CASIEIAGGGTQYF. The CDR3, as DNA: TGTGCCAGCATTGAAATAGCGGGGGGAGGAACGCAGTATTTT.

The V and J genes are TRBV9 and TRBJ1-2; 10 bases are a match to TRBD1. The CDR3 is 15 amino acids. The germline V gene has CDR1 SGDLS and CDR2 YYNGEE. After removal of 4 bases from V and 4 bases from J, the junction contained 7 bases not matched to a gene. CDR3 sequence reads: CASSLDRGHPYGYTF. For the CDR3, the DNA is TGTGCCAGCAGCCTAGACAGGGGGCACCCCTATGGCTACACCTTC.

The chain uses TRBV27 and TRBJ2-5, with 9 bases fitting TRBD2. Germline CDR1 is MNHEY and CDR2 is SMNVEV (reference sequence). V lost 0 bases, J lost 6 bases, and 5 bases stayed unmatched. The CDR3 sequence is 15 residues long. In nucleotides, the CDR3 is TGTGCCAGCAGTTTATCTGGGACTAGCAGACAGACCCAGTACTTC. Encoded protein: CASSLSGTSRQTQYF.

This clone was found a few times. The rearrangement joins TRBV4-2 to TRBJ2-5, with a possible D match to TRBD1 (6 bases). The CDR3 totals 17 residues. Trimming removed 4 bases from V and 5 bases from J, with 23 bases in between. Germline V gene sequence: CDR1 LGHNA, CDR2 YNFKEQ. The CDR3 is CASSPRRAPKGEETQYF. In DNA, the CDR3 is TGTGCCAGCAGCCCCCGAAGGGCCCCCAAGGGGGAGGAGACCCAGTACTTC.

This clone has just a few counts. The V call is TRBV27, the J call TRBJ1-5, with D possibly being TRBD1 (5 bases). Per germline, CDR1 MNHEY and CDR2 SMNVEV (reference sequence). V lost 6 bases and J lost 0, with 9 bases in between. This CDR3 region has 14 residues. CDR3 sequence reads: CASRRQFSNQPQHF. The CDR3 nucleotides are TGTGCCAGCAGAAGACAGTTTAGCAATCAGCCCCAGCATTTT.

The CDR3, as DNA: TGCGCCAGCAGCTTCGGACGGGAGCCTCTAAATGAAAAACTGTTTTTT. As protein: CASSFGREPLNEKLFF. This chain links TRBV5-1 with TRBJ1-4; no clear D. V dropped 2 bases and J dropped 5 bases, with 16 bases sitting between them. Germline-derived CDR1 and CDR2 are SGHRS and YFSETQ. The CDR3 extends over 16 amino acids.